This paragraph reports one TCR beta chain. The antigen is undetermined. These data belong to a study of CD8+CD57+ T cells in acquired aplastic anemia. Study observations and caveats: Simpson's diversity of CD8+ cells was not significantly different in patients compared with controls. Patients and controls had in common 25 to 30 CD8+ CDR3 sequences.

Researchers used genomic DNA as the template to profile TCR beta VDJ and CDR3. Each CDR3 protein gets one entry after TCRdb re-called the reads with MiXCR. The sample lists fewer than 150,000 distinct CDR3 sequences, 48% occurring once. The CDR3 has 15 amino acids. V was pared by 3 bases and J by 0 bases, with 10 bases between. The germline V gene has CDR1 SGHAT and CDR2 FQNNGV. This chain links TRBV11-2 with TRBJ2-3, with TRBD1 as a possible D gene (6 bases). Sequencing was done on a sample of sorted CD4+, CD8+, or CD8+CD57+ T cells (not recorded which) from PBMCs. This sequence originates from a human donor in good health, serving as a control. The CDR3 loop is CASSLGGQSTDTQYF. The CDR3 DNA follows: TGTGCCAGCAGCTTGGGCGGACAGAGCACAGATACGCAGTATTTT. Supplemented by reference TRBV11-2 and TRBJ2-3, the full variable domain reads EAGVAQSPRYKIIEKRQSVAFWCNPISGHATLYWYQQILGQGPKLLIQFQNNGVVDDSQLPKDRFSAERLKGVDSTLKIQPAKLEDSAVYLCASSLGGQSTDTQYFGPGTRLTVL.